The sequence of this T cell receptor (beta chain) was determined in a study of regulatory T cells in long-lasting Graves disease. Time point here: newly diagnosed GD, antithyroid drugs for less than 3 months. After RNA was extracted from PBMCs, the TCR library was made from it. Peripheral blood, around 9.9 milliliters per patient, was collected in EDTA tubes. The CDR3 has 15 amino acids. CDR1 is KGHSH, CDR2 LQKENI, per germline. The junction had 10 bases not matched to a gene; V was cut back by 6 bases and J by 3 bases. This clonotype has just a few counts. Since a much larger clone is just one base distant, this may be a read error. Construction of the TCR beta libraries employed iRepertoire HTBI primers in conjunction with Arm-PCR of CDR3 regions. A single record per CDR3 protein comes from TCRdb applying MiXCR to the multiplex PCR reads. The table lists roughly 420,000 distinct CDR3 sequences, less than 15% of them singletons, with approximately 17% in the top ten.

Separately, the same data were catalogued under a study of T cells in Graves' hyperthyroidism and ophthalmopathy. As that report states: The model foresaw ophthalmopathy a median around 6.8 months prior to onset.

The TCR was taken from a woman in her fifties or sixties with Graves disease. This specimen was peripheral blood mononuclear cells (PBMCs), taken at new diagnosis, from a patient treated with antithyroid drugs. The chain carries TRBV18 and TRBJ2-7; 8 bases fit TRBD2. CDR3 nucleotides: TGTGCCAGCTCCCGATGCCGGGAGGGGGGCTACGAGCAGTACTTC. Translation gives CASSRCREGGYEQYF.